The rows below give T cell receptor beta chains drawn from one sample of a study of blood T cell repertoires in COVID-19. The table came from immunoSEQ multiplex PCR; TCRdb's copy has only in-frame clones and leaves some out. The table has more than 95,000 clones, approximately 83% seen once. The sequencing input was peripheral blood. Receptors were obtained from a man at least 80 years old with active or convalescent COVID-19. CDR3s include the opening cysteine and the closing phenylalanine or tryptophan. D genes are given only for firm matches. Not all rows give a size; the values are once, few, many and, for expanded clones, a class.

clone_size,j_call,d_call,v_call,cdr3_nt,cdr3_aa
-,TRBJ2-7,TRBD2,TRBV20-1,TGCAGTGCTAGTTGGCGGGAGCGCGAGCAGTACTTC,CSASWREREQYF
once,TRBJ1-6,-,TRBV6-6,TGTGCCAGCAAACCCAGGGTTGGATCACCCCTCCACTTT,CASKPRVGSPLHF
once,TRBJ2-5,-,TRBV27,TGTGCCAGCACCCGATTTGGGGCGAAGAAAGAGACCCAGTACTTC,CASTRFGAKKETQYF
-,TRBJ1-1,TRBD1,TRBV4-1,TGCGCCAGCAGCCACAAACAGGGGGAGAGGACTGAAGCTTTCTTT,CASSHKQGERTEAFF
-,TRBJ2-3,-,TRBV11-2,TGTGCCAGCAGCACCGGGACTAGCACAGATACGCAGTATTTT,CASSTGTSTDTQYF
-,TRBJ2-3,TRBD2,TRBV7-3,TGTGCCAGCAGCTTAATAGGGCTAGCGGGCCCCACAGATACGCAGTATTTT,CASSLIGLAGPTDTQYF
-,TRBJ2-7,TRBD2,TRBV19,TGTGCCAGTAGGCTCCACCGGGGGACTAGTAACGACGAGCAGTACTTC,CASRLHRGTSNDEQYF
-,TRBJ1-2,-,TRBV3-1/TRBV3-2,TGTGCCAGCAGCCAAGAGTCGGCAAGACTCTACACCTTC,CASSQESARLYTF
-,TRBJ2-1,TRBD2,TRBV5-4,TGTGCCAGCAGCTTCCGTAGCGGGAGATCTAATGAGCAGTTCTTC,CASSFRSGRSNEQFF
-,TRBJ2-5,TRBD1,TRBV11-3,TGTGCCAGCAGCCCCGGGGACAGGGGCATTGGAGAGACCCAGTACTTC,CASSPGDRGIGETQYF
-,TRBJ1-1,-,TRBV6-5,TGTGCCAGCACCACAGCCCGGGGGGCGATGGCTGAAGCTTTCTTT,CASTTARGAMAEAFF
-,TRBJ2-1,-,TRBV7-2,TGTGCCAGCCTCCTCCGGGGCTACAATGAGCAGTTCTTC,CASLLRGYNEQFF
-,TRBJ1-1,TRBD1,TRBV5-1,TGCGCCAGCAGCCTGGGACAGGGGCACACTGAAGCTTTCTTT,CASSLGQGHTEAFF
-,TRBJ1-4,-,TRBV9,TGTGCCAGCAGCCCACGACTGAGCGAGAATGAAAAACTGTTTTTT,CASSPRLSENEKLFF